Below are 6 T cell receptor beta chains sequenced from a single sample in a study of a mutant IDH1 vaccine in newly diagnosed glioma. Time point in this sample: week 23, last vaccination. Doses comprised 300 ug of mutant IDH1 20-mer peptide each, plus topical imiquimod. These receptors have no known antigen. Assay: immunoSEQ multiplex PCR; the TCRdb copy retains only in-frame clones and omits some. The table lists around 54,000 clones, 85% to 90% of them singletons, with more than 1.1% in the top ten. Sample: PBMCs, taken from a glioma patient whose treatment included an IDH1 peptide vaccine. Receptor source: a man aged 35-49 years with glioma.

This clone was counted a few times. The V gene is TRBV18, the J gene TRBJ2-7; D is possibly TRBD1 (5 bases). This CDR3 is 14 amino acids long. The germline V gene has CDR1 KGHSH and CDR2 LQKENI. V was cut by 6 bases and J by 3 bases, with 15 bases left in between. The DNA for the CDR3 is TGTGCCAGCTCTAATCAGGGTGCGAGCTACGAGCAGTACTTC. It codes for CASSNQGASYEQYF.

The chain has TRBV19 and TRBJ1-2; TRBD1 might be the D (5 bases). Germline-derived CDR1 and CDR2 are LNHDA and SQIVND (reference sequence). The CDR3 runs to 14 residues. V lost 3 bases and J 0 bases, leaving 8 bases between the germline ends. CDR3 DNA sequence: TGTGCCAGTAGTATCAGGGAAGCTAACTATGGCTACACCTTC. It yields the protein CASSIREANYGYTF.

This clone has only one observation. The V gene is TRBV7-2, the J gene TRBJ1-2; a possible D gene is TRBD1 (6 bases). Germline CDR1 reads SGHTA; CDR2 reads FQGNSA. The V gene lost 5 bases and the J gene lost 2 bases, with 15 bases spanning the gap. The CDR3 length is 15 residues. The CDR3 nucleotides are TGTGCCAGCAGCCCAGGGGCAGGATTAAACTATGGCTACACCTTC. This encodes CASSPGAGLNYGYTF.

This clone was detected only a few times. CDR3 amino acids: CASSDSRSPYEQYF. The CDR3 DNA follows: TGTGCCAGCAGCGACAGCCGTTCCCCCTACGAGCAGTACTTC. This chain uses TRBV7-2 with TRBJ2-7; a weak D match, TRBD1 (5 bases). CDR3 length: 14 residues. Germline-derived CDR1 and CDR2 are SGHTA and FQGNSA. V was cut by 5 bases and J by 2 bases, with 13 bases left in between.

The chain employs TRBV28 and TRBJ1-2, with TRBD1 matching 7 bases. This CDR3 is built from 15 residues. Germline V lookup: CDR1 MDHEN, CDR2 SYDVKM. V shed 5 bases, J shed 7 bases, and the junction held 13 bases outside the gene matches. The DNA of the CDR3 is TGTGCCAGCAGTCCAGGGGGGGGGAAGGGCCCTGGCTACACCTTC. Its translation is CASSPGGGKGPGYTF.

The chain combines TRBV6-6 with TRBJ2-2, with D possibly TRBD1 on 6 matching bases. The CDR3 contains 16 residues. V was shortened by 0 bases and J by 6 bases, with 14 bases between the two germline ends. Germline assignment: CDR1 MNHNY and CDR2 SVGAGI (reference sequence). The CDR3 is CASSYSRDIEAGELFF. The DNA for the CDR3 is TGTGCCAGCAGTTACTCCCGGGACATTGAGGCCGGGGAGCTGTTTTTT.